This T cell receptor beta chain was captured in a study of blood T cells in healthy people across ages. Study findings and constraints: In older individuals, TCR beta diversity per million T cells was lower, falling roughly linearly with age.

Between the trimmed V and J ends, which lost 7 bases and 5 bases, there was a span of 14 bases. In germline, CDR1 is SGHTA, CDR2 FQGNSA. The CDR3 runs 13 residues. On this clonotype: Its antigen remains unidentified.

Through a sample-barcoded 5' primer and a J-beta primer mix, a second PCR was run for roughly 7 to 12 cycles. TCRdb re-called the 5' RACE reads with MiXCR, one entry per CDR3 protein. There are 1.5 million to 2 million distinct CDR3 sequences in the sample; around 50% occur only once, and over 2% lies in the top ten. The gene calls are TRBV7-2 and TRBJ1-1; perhaps TRBD1 as D (5 bases). The sample consisted of blood. This sequence originates from a woman aged 40 to 50 in good health. The CDR3, as DNA: TGTGCCAGCACCCGAAATGGGGGAACTGAAGCTTTCTTT. Translating gives CASTRNGGTEAFF.